These 10 T cell receptor beta chains share one sample of origin, sequenced in a study of OX40 agonist ivuxolimab in advanced cancers. Clones were read by immunoSEQ multiplex PCR, and TCRdb kept only the in-frame ones, dropping some. The sample shows tens of thousands of clones, roughly 85% of them seen only once. The sequencing used CD4+ or CD8+ T cells sorted from blood, collected in a trial of the OX40 agonist ivuxolimab. The receptors stem from an adult with an advanced solid tumor such as melanoma, head and neck, liver or kidney cancer.

CDR3: CASNRASGANVLTF. As DNA, the CDR3 is TGTGCCAGTAATCGGGCCTCTGGGGCCAACGTCCTGACTTTC. The chain couples TRBV19 to TRBJ2-6, with D unresolved. CDR1 and CDR2 from the germline V gene are LNHDA and SQIVND (reference sequence). This CDR3 contains 14 residues. V was trimmed by 7 bases and J by 0 bases, leaving 7 bases between them.

V usage is TRBV9 and J usage is TRBJ2-3, with D possibly matching TRBD1 (6 bases). The germline gives CDR1 SGDLS, CDR2 YYNGEE. V gave up 0 bases and J gave up 3 bases, with 8 bases separating them. The length of the CDR3 is 14 residues. The CDR3 nucleotides are TGTGCCAGCAGCGTAGTTAGGGGGACAGATACGCAGTATTTT. Translated: CASSVVRGTDTQYF. The variable domain in full, with the rest retrieved from reference TRBV9 and TRBJ2-3, is DSGVTQTPKHLITATGQRVTLRCSPRSGDLSVYWYQQSLDQGLQFLIQYYNGEERAKGNILERFSAQQFPDLHSELNLSSLELGDSALYFCASSVVRGTDTQYFGPGTRLTVL.

This rearrangement joins TRBV20-1 to TRBJ2-1; D gene uncertain. The V and J ends lost 5 bases and 7 bases respectively, with 6 bases between them. The CDR3 totals 10 residues. Germline CDR1 DFQATT, CDR2 SNEGSKA (reference sequence). The CDR3 DNA is TGCAGTGCTGGGGTAAATGAGCAGTTCTTC. The encoded protein is CSAGVNEQFF.

The rearrangement joins TRBV5-1 to TRBJ2-1; D is unresolved. The V end was cut by 0 bases, the J end by 10 bases, with 8 bases between. The CDR3 sequence is 12 residues long. Germline CDR1 is SGHRS and CDR2 is YFSETQ. This chain's CDR3 is CASSLGAEEQFF. The CDR3 DNA is TGCGCCAGCAGCTTGGGGGCAGAGGAGCAGTTCTTC. Full variable domain (remainder filled in from reference TRBV5-1 and TRBJ2-1): KAGVTQTPRYLIKTRGQQVTLSCSPISGHRSVSWYQQTPGQGLQFLFEYFSETQRNKGNFPGRFSGRQFSNSRSEMNVSTLELGDSALYLCASSLGAEEQFFGPGTRLTVL.

The chain links TRBV28 to TRBJ2-3; D gene unclear. The V and J ends lost 4 bases and 4 bases respectively, with 6 bases between them. Looked up from germline, CDR1 is MDHEN and CDR2 is SYDVKM. This CDR3 has 12 amino acids. In nucleotides, the CDR3 is TGTGCCAGCAGTTCCCAAGCAGATACGCAGTATTTT. The encoded protein is CASSSQADTQYF.

The CDR3 loop is CARQAGNEQFF. The CDR3 DNA follows: TGTGCCAGACAAGCGGGAAATGAGCAGTTCTTC. This chain uses TRBV6-5 with TRBJ2-1; 7 bases map to TRBD2. V shed 9 bases, J shed 7 bases, and the junction held 3 bases outside the gene matches. There are 11 residues in the CDR3. Germline V gene sequence: CDR1 MNHEY, CDR2 SVGAGI.

V is TRBV5-1 and J is TRBJ1-1, with 9 bases matching TRBD1. Per germline, CDR1 SGHRS and CDR2 YFSETQ. V lost 5 bases and J lost 1; bases outside the gene matches: 6. The CDR3 spans 15 residues. The CDR3, as DNA: TGCGCCAGCAGGCCTTTACAGGGGGCGAACACTGAAGCTTTCTTT. Translated: CASRPLQGANTEAFF.

The chain carries TRBV27 and TRBJ2-7; tentative D call: TRBD1 (6 bases). CDR1 is MNHEY and CDR2 is SMNVEV in the germline V gene (reference sequence). The V and J ends lost 5 bases and 0 bases respectively, with 11 bases between them. The CDR3 runs 14 residues. CDR3 DNA sequence: TGTGCCAGCAGTCAAGACAGGAGCTCCTACGAGCAGTACTTC. Translated: CASSQDRSSYEQYF.

The CDR3: CASSQVRQGDYGYTF. The CDR3 bases are TGTGCCAGCAGCCAAGTTAGACAGGGTGACTATGGCTACACCTTC. This chain joins TRBV5-5 and TRBJ1-2; 7 nucleotides match TRBD1. This CDR3 has 15 amino acids. Germline assignment: CDR1 SGHKS and CDR2 YYEKEE (reference sequence). The J segment lost 3 bases and the V segment lost 4 bases, leaving 9 bases of the junction unmatched.

CDR3 amino acids: CASTQPLGAGEAFF. Written as DNA, the CDR3 is TGTGCCAGCACCCAGCCCTTAGGGGCAGGAGAAGCTTTCTTT. This chain joins TRBV28 and TRBJ1-1, with D maybe TRBD1 (5 bases). Germline V gene sequence: CDR1 MDHEN, CDR2 SYDVKM. This CDR3 has 14 amino acids. V lost 7 bases and J 8 bases, leaving 20 bases between the germline ends.